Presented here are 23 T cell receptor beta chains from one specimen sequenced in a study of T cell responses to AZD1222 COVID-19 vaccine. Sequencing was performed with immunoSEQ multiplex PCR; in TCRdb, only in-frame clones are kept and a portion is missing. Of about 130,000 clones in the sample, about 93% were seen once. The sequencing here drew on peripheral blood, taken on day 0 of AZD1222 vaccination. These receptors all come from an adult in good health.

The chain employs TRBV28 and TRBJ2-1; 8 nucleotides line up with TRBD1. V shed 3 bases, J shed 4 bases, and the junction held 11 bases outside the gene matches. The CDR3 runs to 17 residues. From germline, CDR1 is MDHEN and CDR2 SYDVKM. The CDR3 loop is CASSLPLPGGKYNEQFF. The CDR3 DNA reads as TGTGCCAGCAGTTTGCCTTTGCCAGGGGGCAAATACAATGAGCAGTTCTTC.

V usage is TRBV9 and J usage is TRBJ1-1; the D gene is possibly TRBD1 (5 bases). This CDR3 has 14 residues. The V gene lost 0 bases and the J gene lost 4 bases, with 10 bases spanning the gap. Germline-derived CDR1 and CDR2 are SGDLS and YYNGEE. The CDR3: CASSVAVQVTEAFF. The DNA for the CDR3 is TGTGCCAGCAGCGTAGCCGTACAGGTCACTGAAGCTTTCTTT.

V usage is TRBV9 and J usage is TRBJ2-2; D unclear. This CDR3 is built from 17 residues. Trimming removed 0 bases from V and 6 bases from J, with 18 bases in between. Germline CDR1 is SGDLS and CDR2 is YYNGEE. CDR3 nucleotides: TGTGCCAGCAGCGTAGAGGGATGGGCAGGTATTTCCGGGGAGCTGTTTTTT. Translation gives CASSVEGWAGISGELFF.

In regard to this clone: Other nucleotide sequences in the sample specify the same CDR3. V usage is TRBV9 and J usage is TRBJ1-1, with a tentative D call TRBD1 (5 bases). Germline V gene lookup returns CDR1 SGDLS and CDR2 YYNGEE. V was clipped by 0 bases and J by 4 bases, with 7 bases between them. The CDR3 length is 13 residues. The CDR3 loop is CASSVGGATEAFF. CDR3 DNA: TGTGCCAGCAGCGTAGGAGGGGCCACTGAAGCTTTCTTT. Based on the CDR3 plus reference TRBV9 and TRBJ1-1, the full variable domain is DSGVTQTPKHLITATGQRVTLRCSPRSGDLSVYWYQQSLDQGLQFLIQYYNGEERAKGNILERFSAQQFPDLHSELNLSSLELGDSALYFCASSVGGATEAFFGQGTRLTVV.

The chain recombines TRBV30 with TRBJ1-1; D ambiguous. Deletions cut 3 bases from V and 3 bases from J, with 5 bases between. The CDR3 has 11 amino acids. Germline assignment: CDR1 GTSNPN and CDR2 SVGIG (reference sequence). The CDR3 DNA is TGTGCCTGGAGGAGTCACACTGAAGCTTTCTTT. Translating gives CAWRSHTEAFF.

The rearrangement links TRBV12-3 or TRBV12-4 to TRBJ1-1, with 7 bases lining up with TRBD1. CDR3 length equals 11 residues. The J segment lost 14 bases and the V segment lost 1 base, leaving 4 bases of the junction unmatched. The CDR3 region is CASSLGDRGFF. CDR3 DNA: TGTGCCAGCAGTTTAGGGGACAGAGGATTCTTT.

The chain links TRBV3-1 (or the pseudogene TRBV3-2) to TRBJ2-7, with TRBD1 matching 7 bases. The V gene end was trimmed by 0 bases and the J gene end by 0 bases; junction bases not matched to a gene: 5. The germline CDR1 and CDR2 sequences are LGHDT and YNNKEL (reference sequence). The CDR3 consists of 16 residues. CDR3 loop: CASSQDTGQVSYEQYF. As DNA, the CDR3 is TGTGCCAGCAGCCAAGATACCGGACAGGTCTCCTACGAGCAGTACTTC.

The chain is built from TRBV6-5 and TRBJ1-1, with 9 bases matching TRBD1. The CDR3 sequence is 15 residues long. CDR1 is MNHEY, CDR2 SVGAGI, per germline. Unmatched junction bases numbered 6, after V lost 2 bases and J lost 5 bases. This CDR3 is CASSYKGQGMTEAFF. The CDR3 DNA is TGTGCCAGCAGTTACAAAGGACAGGGGATGACTGAAGCTTTCTTT.

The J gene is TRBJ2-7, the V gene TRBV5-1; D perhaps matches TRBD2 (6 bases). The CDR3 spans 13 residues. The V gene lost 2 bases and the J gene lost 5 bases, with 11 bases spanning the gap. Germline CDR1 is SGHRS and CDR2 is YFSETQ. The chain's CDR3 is CASSFTGGNEQYF. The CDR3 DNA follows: TGCGCCAGCAGCTTTACAGGCGGGAACGAGCAGTACTTC.

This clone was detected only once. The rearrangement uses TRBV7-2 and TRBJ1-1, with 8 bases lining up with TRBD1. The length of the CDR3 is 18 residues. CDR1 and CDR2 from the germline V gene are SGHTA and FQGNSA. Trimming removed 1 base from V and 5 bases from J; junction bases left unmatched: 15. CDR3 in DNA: TGTGCCAGCAGCTTAGATCTCAGGGGGCGAGTGTTAAAGACTGAAGCTTTCTTT. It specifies CASSLDLRGRVLKTEAFF.

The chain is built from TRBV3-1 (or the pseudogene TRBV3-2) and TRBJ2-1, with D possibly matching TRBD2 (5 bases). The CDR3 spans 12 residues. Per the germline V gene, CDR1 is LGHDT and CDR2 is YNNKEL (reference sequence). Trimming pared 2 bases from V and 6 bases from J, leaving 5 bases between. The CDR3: CASSQLANEQFF. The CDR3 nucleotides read TGTGCCAGCAGCCAACTAGCCAATGAGCAGTTCTTC.

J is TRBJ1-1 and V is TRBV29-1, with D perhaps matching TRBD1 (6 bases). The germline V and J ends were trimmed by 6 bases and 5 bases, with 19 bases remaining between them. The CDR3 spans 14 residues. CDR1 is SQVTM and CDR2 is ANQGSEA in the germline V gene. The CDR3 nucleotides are TGCAGCGTAGCAATTCCGGGACAACTGACTGAAGCTTTCTTT. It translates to CSVAIPGQLTEAFF.

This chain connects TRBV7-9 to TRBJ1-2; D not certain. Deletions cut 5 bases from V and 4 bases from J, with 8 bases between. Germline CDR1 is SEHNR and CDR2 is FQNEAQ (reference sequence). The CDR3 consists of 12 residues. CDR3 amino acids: CASSSSTYGYTF. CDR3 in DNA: TGTGCCAGCAGCAGCTCAACCTATGGCTACACCTTC.

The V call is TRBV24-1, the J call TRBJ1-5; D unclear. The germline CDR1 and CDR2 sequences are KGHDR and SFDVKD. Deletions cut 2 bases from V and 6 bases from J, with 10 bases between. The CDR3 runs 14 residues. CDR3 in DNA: TGTGCCACCAGTGATTCAACCGGGTTTCAGCCCCAGCATTTT. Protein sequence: CATSDSTGFQPQHF.

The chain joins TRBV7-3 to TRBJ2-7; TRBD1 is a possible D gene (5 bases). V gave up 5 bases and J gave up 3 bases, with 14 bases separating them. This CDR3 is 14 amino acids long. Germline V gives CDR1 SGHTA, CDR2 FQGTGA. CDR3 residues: CASSKDTNFYEQYF. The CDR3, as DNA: TGTGCCAGCAGCAAGGACACAAACTTCTACGAGCAGTACTTC.

The CDR3 DNA is TGTGCCAGCTCACCCAACAGGTCGCGGGGCTACACCTTC. Its protein product is CASSPNRSRGYTF. The V and J genes are TRBV18 and TRBJ1-2, with D possibly matching TRBD1 (5 bases). Trimming removed 3 bases at V and 8 bases at J, with 13 bases between. The CDR3 extends over 13 amino acids. Germline CDR1 and CDR2: KGHSH and LQKENI.

CDR3 residues: CASSFLTSSDPGELFF. In DNA form, the CDR3 reads TGTGCCAGCAGCTTCCTGACTAGCTCTGACCCCGGGGAGCTGTTTTTT. The chain recombines TRBV13 with TRBJ2-2; 7 bases align to TRBD2. Germline V gene data show CDR1 as PRHDT and CDR2 as FYEKMQ (reference sequence). CDR3 length equals 16 residues. V was pared by 3 bases and J by 6 bases, with 10 bases of the junction left unmatched. Based on the CDR3 plus reference TRBV13 and TRBJ2-2, the full variable domain is AAGVIQSPRHLIKEKRETATLKCYPIPRHDTVYWYQQGPGQDPQFLISFYEKMQSDKGSIPDRFSAQQFSDYHSELNMSSLELGDSALYFCASSFLTSSDPGELFFGEGSRLTVL.

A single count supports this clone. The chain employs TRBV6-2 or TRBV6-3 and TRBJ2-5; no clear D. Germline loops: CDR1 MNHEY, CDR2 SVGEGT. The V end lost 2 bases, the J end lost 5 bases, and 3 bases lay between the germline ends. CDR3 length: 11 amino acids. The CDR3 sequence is CASSYPETQYF. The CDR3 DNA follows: TGTGCCAGCAGTTACCCCGAGACCCAGTACTTC.

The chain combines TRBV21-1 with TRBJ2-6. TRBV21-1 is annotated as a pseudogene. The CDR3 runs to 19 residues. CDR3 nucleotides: TGTGCCAGCAGCAATTCTCCCGGGACCCGAAGCTCTGGGGCCAACGTCCTGACTTTC. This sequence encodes CASSNSPGTRSSGANVLTF.

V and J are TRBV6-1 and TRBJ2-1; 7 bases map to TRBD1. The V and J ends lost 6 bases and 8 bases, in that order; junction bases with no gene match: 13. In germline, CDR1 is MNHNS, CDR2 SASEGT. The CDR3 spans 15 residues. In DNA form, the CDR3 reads TGTGCCAGCAGGATGACAGGGTTAGGGATCCATGAGCAGTTCTTC. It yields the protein CASRMTGLGIHEQFF.

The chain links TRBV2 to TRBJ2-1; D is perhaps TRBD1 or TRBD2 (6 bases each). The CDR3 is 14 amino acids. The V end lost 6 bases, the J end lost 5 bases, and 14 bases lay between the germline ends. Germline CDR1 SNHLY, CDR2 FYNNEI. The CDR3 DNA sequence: TGTGCCAGCAGGACAGGAGGGCAGAACAATGAGCAGTTCTTC. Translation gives CASRTGGQNNEQFF.

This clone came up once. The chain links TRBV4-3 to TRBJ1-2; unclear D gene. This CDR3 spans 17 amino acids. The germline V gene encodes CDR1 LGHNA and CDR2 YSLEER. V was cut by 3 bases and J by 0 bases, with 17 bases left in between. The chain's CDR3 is CASSQALVAGANYGYTF. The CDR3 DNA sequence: TGCGCCAGCAGCCAGGCCCTCGTTGCAGGAGCTAACTATGGCTACACCTTC.

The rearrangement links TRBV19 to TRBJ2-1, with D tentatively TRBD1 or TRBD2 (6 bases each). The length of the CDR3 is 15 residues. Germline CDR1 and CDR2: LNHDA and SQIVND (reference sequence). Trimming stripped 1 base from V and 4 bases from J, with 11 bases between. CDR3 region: CASSIGGTTYNEQFF. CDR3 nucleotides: TGTGCCAGTAGTATAGGCGGGACAACGTACAATGAGCAGTTCTTC.